This paragraph reports one T cell receptor beta chain. CDR3 length: 17 residues. Trimming took 4 bases from V and 4 from J, leaving 17 bases between them. CDR1 SGHDN and CDR2 FVKESK come from the germline V gene. This sample was included in a study of control samples from healthy donors and cancer patients. Libraries were prepared by immunoSEQ multiplex PCR; TCRdb keeps only in-frame clonotypes and omits some of them. The sample lists 85,000 to 100,000 clones, 80% to 95% occurring once. The sample was blood. J is TRBJ2-6 and V is TRBV14; D is possibly TRBD1 or TRBD2 (6 bases each). This TCR was recovered from a man younger than 35 in good health. Written as DNA, the CDR3 is TGTGCCAGCAGCCCCGAGGAGGGGGTTTGGGGGGCCAACGTCCTGACTTTC. Its translation is CASSPEEGVWGANVLTF.